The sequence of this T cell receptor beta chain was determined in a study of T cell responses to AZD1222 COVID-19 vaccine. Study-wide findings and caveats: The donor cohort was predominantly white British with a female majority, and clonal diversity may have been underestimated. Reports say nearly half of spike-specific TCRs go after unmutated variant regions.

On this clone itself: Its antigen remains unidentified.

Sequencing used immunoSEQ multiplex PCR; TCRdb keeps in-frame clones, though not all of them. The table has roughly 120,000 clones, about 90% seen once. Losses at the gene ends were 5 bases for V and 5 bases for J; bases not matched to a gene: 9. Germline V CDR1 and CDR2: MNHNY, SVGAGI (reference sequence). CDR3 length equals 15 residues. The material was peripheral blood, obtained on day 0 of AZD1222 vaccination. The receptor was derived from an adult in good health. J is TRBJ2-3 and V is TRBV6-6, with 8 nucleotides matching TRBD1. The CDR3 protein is CASSLLRDRKDTQYF. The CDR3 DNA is TGTGCCAGCAGTCTCCTCCGGGACAGGAAAGATACGCAGTATTTT.